One and the same sample provided the 16 T cell receptor beta chains below, sequenced in a study of T cell changes during pregnancy in multiple sclerosis. Generated by immunoSEQ multiplex PCR, the TCRdb table keeps only in-frame clones and is missing some. Found here are approximately 57,000 clones, approximately 90% of them singletons; the top ten hold 0.15% to 0.2%. Here the sequenced sample was CD4+ T cells from peripheral blood mononuclear cells, taken in the second trimester of pregnancy. These receptors all stem from a female donor with multiple sclerosis, enrolled in a pregnancy study.

The J gene is TRBJ1-2, the V gene TRBV28; the D is unclear. This CDR3 has 13 residues. Germline-derived CDR1 and CDR2 are MDHEN and SYDVKM. Trimming removed 6 bases from V and 1 base from J, with 9 bases in between. The CDR3 reads CASSPGFNYGYTF. The CDR3, as DNA: TGTGCCAGCAGCCCAGGATTTAACTATGGCTACACCTTC.

The chain links TRBV5-5 to TRBJ1-1; TRBD1 aligns across 8 bases. The CDR3 sequence is 16 residues long. V was clipped by 2 bases and J by 2 bases; unmatched bases: 8. CDR1 and CDR2 (germline): SGHKS, YYEKEE (reference sequence). In nucleotides, the CDR3 is TGTGCCAGCAGCTTTTCCGGGACAGGCTACAACACTGAAGCTTTCTTT. Amino acids: CASSFSGTGYNTEAFF. Full variable domain (rest looked up from reference TRBV5-5 and TRBJ1-1): DAGVTQSPTHLIKTRGQQVTLRCSPISGHKSVSWYQQVLGQGPQFIFQYYEKEERGRGNFPDRFSARQFPNYSSELNVNALLLGDSALYLCASSFSGTGYNTEAFFGQGTRLTVV.

J is TRBJ2-3 and V is TRBV19; 10 nucleotides line up with TRBD2. The CDR3 runs to 16 residues. V trimming: 0 bases; J trimming: 4 bases; junction bases outside the gene matches: 4. CDR1 is LNHDA, CDR2 SQIVND, per germline (reference sequence). The CDR3 is CASSIDFGTSADTQYF. In nucleotides, the CDR3 is TGTGCCAGTAGTATAGATTTCGGGACTAGCGCAGATACGCAGTATTTT. The full variable domain, its missing parts supplied by reference TRBV19 and TRBJ2-3, is DGGITQSPKYLFRKEGQNVTLSCEQNLNHDAMYWYRQDPGQGLRLIYYSQIVNDFQKGDIAEGYSVSREKKESFPLTVTSAQKNPTAFYLCASSIDFGTSADTQYFGPGTRLTVL.

In DNA form, the CDR3 reads TGTGCCAGCAGTTTATGGACTAGCGGGAGTCTTTACGAGCAGTACTTC. Its translation is CASSLWTSGSLYEQYF. V usage is TRBV28 and J usage is TRBJ2-7; TRBD2 matches 12 bases. The germline V gene has CDR1 MDHEN and CDR2 SYDVKM. The CDR3 is made up of 16 amino acids. The ends lost 0 bases at V and 4 bases at J; junction bases unmatched: 4.

The genes are TRBV5-6 and TRBJ1-1; D is unclear. V was clipped by 2 bases and J by 1 base, with 9 bases between them. The CDR3 consists of 14 residues. The germline gives CDR1 SGHDT, CDR2 YYEEEE. As DNA, the CDR3 is TGTGCCAGCAGCTTTGACACCGCGAACACTGAAGCTTTCTTT. Protein sequence: CASSFDTANTEAFF.

The chain uses TRBV11-3 and TRBJ2-2, with 9 nucleotides matching TRBD2. The germline gives CDR1 SGHNT, CDR2 YENEEA. Trimming cost V 1 base and J 7 bases; bases outside gene matches: 4. The CDR3 loop spans 15 amino acids. The DNA for the CDR3 is TGTGCCAGCAGCTTAGGCGGGGGGGATCACGGGGAGCTGTTTTTT. This translates into CASSLGGGDHGELFF.

The V call is TRBV5-6, the J call TRBJ2-1; 10 nucleotides line up with TRBD1. This CDR3 comprises 16 residues. The V gene end was trimmed by 1 base and the J gene end by 3 bases; junction bases not matched to a gene: 4. Germline loops: CDR1 SGHDT, CDR2 YYEEEE. This CDR3 is CASSLTRDRGYNEQFF. The CDR3 DNA reads TGTGCCAGCAGCTTGACCCGGGACAGGGGCTACAATGAGCAGTTCTTC.

V usage is TRBV30 and J usage is TRBJ1-1; 12 bases match TRBD1. Trimming at V came to 8 bases and at J to 7 bases, leaving 5 bases not matched to a gene. The CDR3 loop spans 12 amino acids. Germline V gives CDR1 GTSNPN, CDR2 SVGIG (reference sequence). The CDR3 loop is CAGDRGRVEAFF. DNA for the CDR3: TGTGCCGGGGACAGGGGGCGGGTTGAAGCTTTCTTT.

CDR3 sequence (DNA): TGCAGCGTCGGACAGGGGCAGGCCTACGAGCAGTACTTC. It yields the protein CSVGQGQAYEQYF. This rearrangement joins TRBV29-1 to TRBJ2-7, with 9 bases that match TRBD1. V was pared by 6 bases and J by 2 bases, with 5 bases of the junction left unmatched. CDR1 SQVTM and CDR2 ANQGSEA come from the germline V gene. The CDR3 loop spans 13 amino acids.

This clone has just one count. The rearrangement joins TRBV9 to TRBJ2-3; the D gene is possibly TRBD2 (5 bases). The V and J ends lost 4 bases and 4 bases respectively, with 10 bases between them. The germline V gene encodes CDR1 SGDLS and CDR2 YYNGEE. The CDR3 has 13 amino acids. CDR3 protein: CASSLRTSDTQYF. CDR3 nucleotide sequence: TGTGCCAGCAGCCTTAGGACTTCAGATACGCAGTATTTT.

The chain links TRBV19 to TRBJ2-1; D gene uncertain. Germline V gives CDR1 LNHDA, CDR2 SQIVND (reference sequence). The CDR3 length is 11 residues. V lost 4 bases to trimming and J lost 8 bases, with 6 bases between them. CDR3: CASSNIDEQFF. The CDR3 DNA reads TGTGCCAGTAGTAATATTGATGAGCAGTTCTTC.

The V and J genes are TRBV5-1 and TRBJ2-1; a weak D match, TRBD1 (5 bases). V lost 4 bases to trimming and J lost 4 bases, with 6 bases between them. Germline V CDR1 and CDR2: SGHRS, YFSETQ. CDR3 size: 12 residues. CDR3: CASSGAYNEQFF. The DNA of the CDR3 is TGCGCCAGCAGCGGGGCTTACAATGAGCAGTTCTTC.

The chain uses TRBV14 and TRBJ1-2, with TRBD1 matching over 8 bases. Germline loops: CDR1 SGHDN, CDR2 FVKESK. CDR3 length: 17 amino acids. The V segment lost 0 bases and the J segment 3 bases; nucleotides outside the gene matches: 9. CDR3 amino acids: CASSQDSTRGRYYGYTF. Here the CDR3 DNA reads TGTGCCAGCAGCCAAGATTCTACCAGGGGGCGCTACTATGGCTACACCTTC.

V gene TRBV29-1 combines with J gene TRBJ2-1; D possibly corresponds to TRBD2 (6 bases). V lost 7 bases to trimming and J lost 4 bases, with 17 bases between them. The CDR3 covers 14 residues. Germline CDR1 and CDR2: SQVTM and ANQGSEA. The CDR3 region is CSGGWGGGYNEQFF. The CDR3 nucleotides are TGCAGCGGCGGATGGGGAGGAGGGTACAATGAGCAGTTCTTC.

V usage is TRBV6-5 and J usage is TRBJ2-1; possible D gene TRBD2, 7 bases. Germline lookup yields CDR1 MNHEY and CDR2 SVGAGI. This CDR3 is built from 15 residues. V shed 7 bases and J shed 0 bases, with 13 bases lying between them. The CDR3 DNA reads as TGTGCCAGCATCAAGGGGGGGAGCTCCTACAATGAGCAGTTCTTC. It specifies CASIKGGSSYNEQFF.

The V and J genes are TRBV7-8 and TRBJ2-1, with D uncertain. From germline, CDR1 is SGHVS and CDR2 FQNEAQ. The CDR3 has 16 residues. Trimming took off 0 bases at V and 4 bases at J, with 13 bases between the two ends. The CDR3 region is CASSLAGAAPYNEQFF. CDR3 DNA: TGTGCCAGCAGCTTAGCTGGAGCAGCCCCTTACAATGAGCAGTTCTTC.